This paragraph covers one TCR beta chain sequence. Trimming left V 3 bases short and J 2 bases short, with 7 bases between. Looked up from germline, CDR1 is SEHNR and CDR2 is FQNEAQ (reference sequence). The CDR3 runs to 13 residues. Seattle participants joined during active infection and were tracked over time. Methods used by the authors: Estimated nucleated cell counts came from reference gene primer amplification. The method was immunoSEQ multiplex PCR; TCRdb's version includes in-frame clones alone and lacks a portion of them. The DNA gave D and trimming, while V, J and clone size come from that table. This table holds fewer than 350,000 clones, 75% to 95% found once. The data were taken from a study of blood T cell repertoires in COVID-19. As for the study in general: The United States, Italy and Spain supplied acute and convalescent COVID-19 samples. From T cells, B-cell-depleted T cells, or PBMCs came the material, which was cDNA or gDNA.

The specimen sequenced was peripheral blood. The chain uses TRBV7-9 and TRBJ1-2; D is ambiguous. This receptor was obtained from a woman aged 30 to 39 with COVID-19, enrolled during active disease. The chain's CDR3 is CASSFTRNYGYTF. In DNA form, the CDR3 reads TGTGCCAGCAGCTTTACGAGGAACTATGGCTACACCTTC. Using reference TRBV7-9 and TRBJ1-2 for the parts outside the CDR3, the full variable domain is DTGVSQNPRHKITKRGQNVTFRCDPISEHNRLYWYRQTLGQGPEFLTYFQNEAQLEKSRLLSDRFSAERPKGSFSTLEIQRTEQGDSAMYLCASSFTRNYGYTFGSGTRLTVV.